A single sample is the source of the 20 T cell receptor beta chains below, sequenced in a study of beta chain features in type 1 diabetes. Whole-study findings and limits: Shorter TCRB CDR3s, moderately but significantly so, marked every one of the four CD4+ subsets in Type 1 diabetes patients.

No antigens are known for them. TCRB transcripts that were expressed got sequenced, as all of the isolated RNA had been reverse transcribed. Data came from immunoSEQ multiplex PCR; TCRdb stores just in-frame clones and leaves some out. The sample records approximately 170,000 clones, approximately 7.8% being singletons. Sequencing was done on a sample of central memory CD4+ T cells from blood. These receptors were taken from a woman in her forties with type 1 diabetes.

This clone was counted between two and nine times. The chain recombines TRBV27 with TRBJ1-6; no clear D gene. This CDR3 region has 14 residues. V was shortened by 3 bases and J by 4 bases, with 7 bases between the two germline ends. Per the germline V gene, CDR1 is MNHEY and CDR2 is SMNVEV (reference sequence). CDR3 amino acids: CASSLRGYNSPLHF. The DNA for the CDR3 is TGTGCCAGCAGTTTGAGAGGGTATAATTCACCCCTCCACTTT.

The chain carries TRBV7-2 and TRBJ2-5, with no clear D. V was clipped by 6 bases and J by 4 bases, with 9 bases between them. Germline V lookup: CDR1 SGHTA, CDR2 FQGNSA. This CDR3 region has 12 residues. The CDR3 nucleotides read TGTGCCAGCAGACTCGGCGGAGAGACCCAGTACTTC. It codes for CASRLGGETQYF.

J is TRBJ1-1 and V is TRBV15; D is ambiguous. CDR1 is LNHNV, CDR2 YYDKDF, per germline (reference sequence). V was clipped by 1 base and J by 2 bases, with 8 bases between them. The CDR3 spans 14 residues. The chain's CDR3 is CATSRGYTNTEAFF. DNA for the CDR3: TGTGCCACCAGCAGAGGTTATACTAACACTGAAGCTTTCTTT.

The sample holds a few counts of this clone. The gene calls are TRBV5-1 and TRBJ1-1, with D uncertain. Trimming cost V 4 bases and J 0 bases, with 7 bases left between them. Germline CDR1 reads SGHRS; CDR2 reads YFSETQ. The CDR3 runs 13 residues. This chain's CDR3 is CASSADLNTEAFF. CDR3 sequence (DNA): TGCGCCAGCAGCGCCGACTTGAACACTGAAGCTTTCTTT.

This clone was seen a handful of times. V is TRBV15 and J is TRBJ2-7, with D tentatively TRBD2 (6 bases). Trimming removed 8 bases at V and 5 bases at J, with 13 bases between. Germline CDR1 reads LNHNV; CDR2 reads YYDKDF (reference sequence). This CDR3 region has 12 residues. The CDR3 sequence is CATGNGGNEQYF. The DNA for the CDR3 is TGTGCCACCGGGAATGGGGGGAACGAGCAGTACTTC.

The CDR3 DNA follows: TGTGCCAGCAGCTTAGCGGGGAGCAGGAATGAGCAGTTCTTC. Translated: CASSLAGSRNEQFF. The chain has TRBV7-2 and TRBJ2-1, with D perhaps TRBD2 (5 bases). The germline V gene encodes CDR1 SGHTA and CDR2 FQGNSA. Trimming took 0 bases from V and 7 from J, leaving 10 bases between them. The CDR3 is 14 amino acids.

The gene calls are TRBV9 and TRBJ1-1; D uncertain. CDR1 and CDR2 (germline): SGDLS, YYNGEE. Trimming pared 4 bases from V and 0 bases from J, leaving 10 bases between. The length of the CDR3 is 14 residues. CDR3 in amino acids: CASSPTYMNTEAFF. CDR3 in DNA: TGTGCCAGCAGCCCCACATACATGAACACTGAAGCTTTCTTT.

This clone showed up just a few times. V usage is TRBV5-4 and J usage is TRBJ1-6, with D perhaps matching TRBD1 (6 bases). The CDR3 is made up of 16 amino acids. The germline V gene encodes CDR1 SGHNT and CDR2 YYREEE (reference sequence). Between the trimmed V and J ends, which lost 4 bases and 8 bases, there was a span of 19 bases. Written as DNA, the CDR3 is TGTGCCAGCAGCCCCGACAGGACAAGGGTGGATTCACCCCTCCACTTT. It is translated as CASSPDRTRVDSPLHF.

The rearrangement joins TRBV4-1 to TRBJ2-4, with TRBD2 matching 7 bases. The CDR3 is 16 amino acids. Germline-derived CDR1 and CDR2 are MGHRA and YSYEKL. V shed 4 bases, J shed 9 bases, and the junction held 15 bases outside the gene matches. This CDR3 is CASSRKGEGTESIQYF. The DNA of the CDR3 is TGCGCCAGCAGCCGGAAAGGGGAGGGTACCGAGAGCATTCAGTACTTC.

The chain links TRBV29-1 to TRBJ2-2; weak D call: TRBD1 (6 bases). CDR1 and CDR2 from the germline V gene are SQVTM and ANQGSEA. CDR3 length: 11 residues. V dropped 0 bases and J dropped 13 bases, with 9 bases sitting between them. CDR3 nucleotide sequence: TGCAGCGTTGAAGATGGGGGCGTGCTGTTTTTT. Protein sequence: CSVEDGGVLFF.

This clone was observed a handful of times. The J gene is TRBJ2-1, the V gene TRBV27, with 7 bases that match TRBD2. Looked up from germline, CDR1 is MNHEY and CDR2 is SMNVEV (reference sequence). The CDR3 contains 16 residues. V trimming: 4 bases; J trimming: 4 bases; junction bases outside the gene matches: 10. The CDR3 DNA reads as TGTGCCAGCAGTTACTCTAGCGGAACGATTTACAATGAGCAGTTCTTC. This translates into CASSYSSGTIYNEQFF.

This clone has a handful of counts. This sequence joins TRBV5-1 and TRBJ1-1; 7 bases are shared with TRBD1. The ends lost 3 bases at V and 3 bases at J; junction bases unmatched: 8. The CDR3 has 15 residues. Germline CDR1 is SGHRS and CDR2 is YFSETQ. CDR3 sequence reads: CASSSTGNADTEAFF. CDR3 nucleotides: TGCGCCAGCAGCTCGACAGGGAATGCGGACACTGAAGCTTTCTTT.

This clone was counted a few times. The CDR3 sequence is CASSYSKWSEQYF. The CDR3, as DNA: TGTGCCAGCAGTTACTCGAAATGGAGCGAGCAGTACTTC. The chain employs TRBV6-5 and TRBJ2-7; D unresolved. Germline V lookup: CDR1 MNHEY, CDR2 SVGAGI. The CDR3 is 13 amino acids. V lost 0 bases to trimming and J lost 6 bases, with 9 bases between them.

This clone has more than one count but fewer than ten. The chain joins TRBV7-9 to TRBJ1-4; weak D call: TRBD1 (6 bases). This CDR3 is built from 14 residues. V shed 2 bases and J shed 6 bases, with 10 bases lying between them. Germline-derived CDR1 and CDR2 are SEHNR and FQNEAQ (reference sequence). Here the CDR3 DNA reads TGTGCCAGCAGCTTATGGAGACAGGATGAAAAACTGTTTTTT. It is translated as CASSLWRQDEKLFF.

This clone was seen a few times. The V gene is TRBV19, the J gene TRBJ1-1; TRBD1 matches 7 bases. Germline CDR1 reads LNHDA; CDR2 reads SQIVND (reference sequence). Germline trimming cut 9 bases from V and 5 bases from J; bases unmatched to any gene: 12. The CDR3 contains 14 residues. The CDR3 sequence: CASQRQGTSTEAFF. CDR3 nucleotide sequence: TGTGCCAGCCAACGACAGGGAACCTCGACTGAAGCTTTCTTT. Based on the CDR3 plus reference TRBV19 and TRBJ1-1, the full variable domain is DGGITQSPKYLFRKEGQNVTLSCEQNLNHDAMYWYRQDPGQGLRLIYYSQIVNDFQKGDIAEGYSVSREKKESFPLTVTSAQKNPTAFYLCASQRQGTSTEAFFGQGTRLTVV.

This clone was counted at least ten times. The V call is TRBV5-1, the J call TRBJ1-2; 10 bases map to TRBD1. Trimming removed 4 bases from V and 8 bases from J; junction bases left unmatched: 5. CDR3 length equals 13 residues. Germline V gene lookup returns CDR1 SGHRS and CDR2 YFSETQ. CDR3 coding DNA: TGCGCCAGCAGCCCCGGACAGGGGGAGGGCTACACCTTC. This codes for CASSPGQGEGYTF.

This clone was detected a few times. The rearrangement joins TRBV4-3 to TRBJ2-5; D perhaps matches TRBD2 (5 bases). TRBJ2-7 explains the end of the DNA better; the J call may be wrong. This CDR3 is built from 14 residues. Looked up from germline, CDR1 is LGHNA and CDR2 is YSLEER. The CDR3 DNA sequence: TGCGCCAGCAGCCAGTTACTAGGCTCCTACGAGCAGTACTTC. Residues: CASSQLLGSYEQYF.

This chain links TRBV5-5 with TRBJ1-4; D gene unclear. V dropped 1 base and J dropped 7 bases, with 14 bases sitting between them. The length of the CDR3 is 15 residues. Germline lookup yields CDR1 SGHKS and CDR2 YYEKEE (reference sequence). The CDR3 bases are TGTGCCAGCAGCTTGAGCGGGGAGAGGGCTGAAAAACTGTTTTTT. Translated, it gives CASSLSGERAEKLFF.

The table lists this clone with a few counts. The chain couples TRBV23-1 to TRBJ1-1; D possibly corresponds to TRBD1 (6 bases). TRBV23-1 counts as an open reading frame of uncertain function. The CDR3 consists of 15 residues. V gave up 5 bases and J gave up 6 bases, with 19 bases separating them. The CDR3 sequence is CASSGRDTTDAEAFF. CDR3 sequence (DNA): TGCGCCAGCAGTGGGAGGGACACCACGGACGCTGAAGCTTTCTTT.

There are a few counts of this clone. Other DNA sequences of this sample code for an identical CDR3. The V call is TRBV7-3, the J call TRBJ2-2, with TRBD1 matching 10 bases. From germline, CDR1 is SGHTA and CDR2 FQGTGA. This CDR3 is built from 15 residues. V lost 4 bases to trimming and J lost 7 bases; unmatched junction nucleotides: 6. CDR3 sequence reads: CASSSGTGVSGELFF. The CDR3 nucleotides read TGTGCCAGCAGCTCCGGGACAGGGGTCAGCGGGGAGCTGTTTTTT.